The 27 T cell receptor beta chains below were found in one sample sequenced in a study of blood T cell repertoires in COVID-19 (dated by TCRdb to about 2020). Library preparation employed the immunoSEQ multiplex PCR assay. TCRdb retrieved this table from immuneACCESS and kept in-frame rearrangements only. Not all clones are present; in checked studies, unresolved V genes account for under half, and no reason is known for the remainder. The sample has approximately 220,000 clones on record, around four fifths of them singletons. Approximately 4% of the sample is held by the ten biggest clonotypes. The sequencing input was PBMCs or T cells enriched from blood (not recorded which). Receptor source: a middle-aged woman who had been exposed to COVID-19.

On this clone itself: The sample carries other DNA sequences with the same CDR3. The chain is built from TRBV28 and TRBJ2-7; the D is unclear. With 2 bases removed from V and 2 bases from J, the gap between germline ends came to 7 bases. Germline CDR1 reads MDHEN; CDR2 reads SYDVKM. The CDR3 covers 13 residues. This chain's CDR3 is CASSLGQTYEQYF. CDR3 DNA sequence: TGTGCCAGCAGTTTAGGTCAGACCTACGAGCAGTACTTC.

The V gene is TRBV9, the J gene TRBJ2-7, with TRBD1 matching over 8 bases. J gave up 6 bases and V 4 bases, and 9 bases lay outside the gene matches. There are 14 residues in the CDR3. Germline assignment: CDR1 SGDLS and CDR2 YYNGEE. The CDR3 DNA is TGTGCCAGCAGCACCGGACAGGGTCCGGGCGAGCAGTACTTC. Residues: CASSTGQGPGEQYF.

The chain uses TRBV10-3 and TRBJ2-7; a possible D gene is TRBD2 (6 bases). V lost 7 bases and J lost 1, with 14 bases in between. Germline CDR1 and CDR2: ENHRY and SYGVKD. This CDR3 is 14 amino acids long. The CDR3 sequence is CAITSGTFSYEQYF. The CDR3 nucleotides are TGTGCCATCACTAGTGGGACTTTTTCCTACGAGCAGTACTTC.

This clone came up a few times. The chain recombines TRBV4-2 with TRBJ2-3; 12 bases map to TRBD2. The CDR3 contains 14 residues. Germline assignment: CDR1 LGHNA and CDR2 YNFKEQ. Trimming at V came to 8 bases and at J to 6 bases, leaving 6 bases not matched to a gene. The CDR3 here is CASGTSGWADTQYF. CDR3 nucleotides: TGTGCCAGCGGGACTAGCGGGTGGGCGGATACGCAGTATTTT.

The V gene is TRBV5-6, the J gene TRBJ2-7; 7 nucleotides line up with TRBD1. After removal of 2 bases from V and 0 bases from J, the junction contained 2 bases not matched to a gene. The CDR3 runs 14 residues. Germline CDR1 and CDR2: SGHDT and YYEEEE. The CDR3 DNA follows: TGTGCCAGCAGCTTCGGGACAGCCTCCTACGAGCAGTACTTC. Translating it yields CASSFGTASYEQYF.

The V and J genes are TRBV5-5 and TRBJ2-5; possible D gene TRBD2, 5 bases. V lost 0 bases, J lost 1 base, and 13 bases lay in between. Germline V gene data show CDR1 as SGHKS and CDR2 as YYEKEE (reference sequence). The CDR3 length is 16 residues. The chain's CDR3 is CASSLGAGAGQETQYF. CDR3 coding DNA: TGTGCCAGCAGCTTGGGGGCGGGTGCAGGCCAAGAGACCCAGTACTTC. The whole variable domain, remainder taken from reference TRBV5-5 and TRBJ2-5, is DAGVTQSPTHLIKTRGQQVTLRCSPISGHKSVSWYQQVLGQGPQFIFQYYEKEERGRGNFPDRFSARQFPNYSSELNVNALLLGDSALYLCASSLGAGAGQETQYFGPGTRLLVL.

This sequence joins TRBV7-2 and TRBJ2-5; 10 bases line up with TRBD2. This CDR3 spans 16 amino acids. Germline V gives CDR1 SGHTA, CDR2 FQGNSA. Trimming took 1 base from V and 5 from J; bases not matched to a gene: 7. The CDR3 region is CASSLGGAGGPETQYF. As DNA, the CDR3 is TGTGCCAGCAGCTTAGGTGGAGCGGGGGGGCCTGAGACCCAGTACTTC. Looking up the rest from reference TRBV7-2 and TRBJ2-5 gives the full variable domain: GAGVSQSPSNKVTEKGKDVELRCDPISGHTALYWYRQSLGQGLEFLIYFQGNSAPDKSGLPSDRFSAERTGGSVSTLTIQRTQQEDSAVYLCASSLGGAGGPETQYFGPGTRLLVL.

The chain couples TRBV28 to TRBJ2-1; D ambiguous. In germline, CDR1 is MDHEN, CDR2 SYDVKM. The CDR3 totals 15 residues. Trimming cost V 5 bases and J 4 bases, with 15 bases left between them. The CDR3 coding sequence is TGTGCCAGCAGTCTCCTGGAGCCCGTTTACAATGAGCAGTTCTTC. Protein sequence: CASSLLEPVYNEQFF.

The J gene is TRBJ1-1, the V gene TRBV3-1 (or the pseudogene TRBV3-2); 8 bases are a match to TRBD1. The germline V gene encodes CDR1 LGHDT and CDR2 YNNKEL (reference sequence). The trim removed 5 bases at V and 5 bases at J, leaving 7 bases unmatched. The CDR3 spans 14 residues. CDR3 coding DNA: TGTGCCAGCAGCAAGCAGGGGGCACGGACTGAAGCTTTCTTT. It translates to CASSKQGARTEAFF.

The count of this clone is one. CDR3: CSASSGVAEAFF. The CDR3 DNA reads TGCAGTGCTAGTTCAGGGGTCGCTGAAGCTTTCTTT. The V gene is TRBV20-1, the J gene TRBJ1-1; the D gene is possibly TRBD1 (6 bases). V was cut by 3 bases and J by 6 bases, with 11 bases left in between. Germline loops: CDR1 DFQATT, CDR2 SNEGSKA (reference sequence). This CDR3 contains 12 residues.

The chain employs TRBV14 and TRBJ2-1, with D possibly being TRBD2 (5 bases). Trimming stripped 3 bases from V and 4 bases from J, with 13 bases between. Germline loops: CDR1 SGHDN, CDR2 FVKESK. CDR3 length: 15 amino acids. CDR3 nucleotides: TGTGCCAGCAGCCATCGAGGGTCGGTTTACAATGAGCAGTTCTTC. Its protein is CASSHRGSVYNEQFF.

The chain uses TRBV6-5 and TRBJ1-1, with 7 bases aligning to TRBD1. CDR1 and CDR2 from the germline V gene are MNHEY and SVGAGI. The CDR3 is 15 residues long. V was pared by 5 bases and J by 0 bases, with 6 bases of the junction left unmatched. CDR3 in DNA: TGTGCCAGCAGTCGACAGGGCTGGATGAACACTGAAGCTTTCTTT. Protein: CASSRQGWMNTEAFF.

The V call is TRBV7-2, the J call TRBJ2-2; weak D call: TRBD2 (5 bases). The V and J ends lost 1 base and 4 bases respectively, with 22 bases between them. The CDR3 sequence is 19 residues long. Germline V gives CDR1 SGHTA, CDR2 FQGNSA. The CDR3, as DNA: TGTGCCAGCAGCTTAGGGCTAGCCACATGGTCATTAGGCACCGGGGAGCTGTTTTTT. Translation: CASSLGLATWSLGTGELFF.

The chain has TRBV7-9 and TRBJ1-1; no firm D call. Trimming stripped 5 bases from V and 1 base from J, with 14 bases between. Germline lookup yields CDR1 SEHNR and CDR2 FQNEAQ (reference sequence). This CDR3 comprises 15 residues. In DNA form, the CDR3 reads TGTGCCAGCAGCGAAAACCTCCGAGGGAACACTGAAGCTTTCTTT. The encoded protein is CASSENLRGNTEAFF. The complete variable domain, with remaining parts taken from reference TRBV7-9 and TRBJ1-1, reads DTGVSQNPRHKITKRGQNVTFRCDPISEHNRLYWYRQTLGQGPEFLTYFQNEAQLEKSRLLSDRFSAERPKGSFSTLEIQRTEQGDSAMYLCASSENLRGNTEAFFGQGTRLTVV.

The J gene is TRBJ1-2, the V gene TRBV28, with 7 bases fitting TRBD1. CDR1 and CDR2 (germline): MDHEN, SYDVKM. Trimming cost V 3 bases and J 3 bases; bases outside gene matches: 7. The CDR3 is 15 residues long. The CDR3 coding sequence is TGTGCCAGCAGTTTTTCCGACAGGGCCTACTATGGCTACACCTTC. This translates into CASSFSDRAYYGYTF.

The chain joins TRBV1 to TRBJ2-7; TRBD2 is the table's D call and was not checked against the DNA. TRBV1 is a pseudogene segment. The CDR3 totals 15 residues. The CDR3 sequence: CTSSRERGGLYEQYF. The DNA for the CDR3 is TGCACCAGCAGCCGGGAGCGGGGGGGCCTCTACGAGCAGTACTTC.

The rearrangement uses TRBV30 and TRBJ1-6; TRBD1 is a possible D gene (5 bases). The germline CDR1 and CDR2 sequences are GTSNPN and SVGIG (reference sequence). The CDR3 extends over 13 amino acids. V lost 5 bases and J lost 7, with 12 bases in between. CDR3 bases: TGTGCCTGGGGGGCAGGAGGGAATTCACCCCTCCACTTT. Its translation is CAWGAGGNSPLHF.

This chain uses TRBV19 with TRBJ1-1; perhaps TRBD1 as D (5 bases). The V end was cut by 5 bases, the J end by 0 bases, with 19 bases between. The length of the CDR3 is 17 residues. From germline, CDR1 is LNHDA and CDR2 SQIVND (reference sequence). CDR3 sequence reads: CASSLRPSGLLNTEAFF. DNA for the CDR3: TGTGCCAGTAGTTTACGACCCTCAGGGCTCTTGAACACTGAAGCTTTCTTT.

The chain joins TRBV7-6 to TRBJ2-5; D might be TRBD2 (6 bases). The V end was cut by 4 bases, the J end by 3 bases, with 18 bases between. CDR3 length: 16 residues. Germline V gene lookup returns CDR1 SGHVS and CDR2 FNYEAQ. The CDR3 region has the DNA TGTGCCAGCAGCTCGTTTCCACCTACGGGGGAAGAGACCCAGTACTTC. Translation gives CASSSFPPTGEETQYF.

This clone is a singleton in its sample. V usage is TRBV4-3 and J usage is TRBJ1-6; possibly TRBD1 for D (6 bases). The V end lost 0 bases, the J end lost 13 bases, and 22 bases lay between the germline ends. The CDR3 sequence is 17 residues long. CDR1 is LGHNA and CDR2 is YSLEER in the germline V gene. The CDR3 DNA is TGCGCCAGCAGCCAAGATCTGGCGTTGGGGGCGGGAGTCCCCCTCCACTTT. Protein sequence: CASSQDLALGAGVPLHF.

The chain couples TRBV24-1 to TRBJ1-4; a weak D match, TRBD1 (6 bases). Germline lookup yields CDR1 KGHDR and CDR2 SFDVKD. V was clipped by 2 bases and J by 0 bases, with 9 bases between them. The CDR3 totals 16 residues. The CDR3 region is CATSDSTGTTNEKLFF. The DNA for the CDR3 is TGTGCCACCAGTGATTCCACAGGGACAACTAATGAAAAACTGTTTTTT.

This clone was seen a single time. This sequence joins TRBV12-5 and TRBJ2-5; TRBD2 agrees at 14 bases. The length of the CDR3 is 18 residues. Germline CDR1 is LGHNT and CDR2 is FRNRAP. Trimming removed 4 bases from V and 0 bases from J; junction bases left unmatched: 7. The CDR3 DNA follows: TGTGCTAGTGGTTCAGGACTAGCGGGGGGACCGTACCAAGAGACCCAGTACTTC. It is translated as CASGSGLAGGPYQETQYF.

V usage is TRBV20-1 and J usage is TRBJ1-2, with TRBD1 as a possible D gene (5 bases). This CDR3 region has 13 residues. Germline CDR1 is DFQATT and CDR2 is SNEGSKA (reference sequence). Trimming stripped 3 bases from V and 6 bases from J, with 14 bases between. The CDR3 sequence: CSASSGAEDGYTF. As DNA, the CDR3 is TGCAGTGCTAGTTCTGGGGCAGAGGATGGCTACACCTTC.

This clone was observed a few times. This sequence joins TRBV28 and TRBJ1-2; D perhaps matches TRBD1 (6 bases). Germline V lookup: CDR1 MDHEN, CDR2 SYDVKM. V gave up 3 bases and J gave up 8 bases, with 13 bases separating them. CDR3 length: 13 residues. The CDR3 DNA reads TGTGCCAGCAGTTTTCGGCAACAGGGAGGCTACACCTTC. Its protein product is CASSFRQQGGYTF.

J is TRBJ1-5 and V is TRBV7-3, with 7 positions matching TRBD1. The V gene's germline CDR1 is SGHTA and CDR2 FQGTGA. CDR3 length equals 15 residues. The V and J ends lost 0 bases and 5 bases, in that order; junction bases with no gene match: 4. For the CDR3, the DNA is TGTGCCAGCAGCTTAACGGGACAGCGACATCAGCCCCAGCATTTT. Its protein product is CASSLTGQRHQPQHF.

This chain uses TRBV9 with TRBJ2-3, with 12 bases fitting TRBD2. Trimming took 5 bases from V and 0 from J; bases not matched to a gene: 4. Germline V gene sequence: CDR1 SGDLS, CDR2 YYNGEE. This CDR3 has 16 amino acids. CDR3 sequence reads: CASSRGLAGSTDTQYF. CDR3 coding DNA: TGTGCCAGCAGTCGAGGACTAGCGGGGAGCACAGATACGCAGTATTTT. The full variable domain, with the rest looked up from reference TRBV9 and TRBJ2-3, is DSGVTQTPKHLITATGQRVTLRCSPRSGDLSVYWYQQSLDQGLQFLIQYYNGEERAKGNILERFSAQQFPDLHSELNLSSLELGDSALYFCASSRGLAGSTDTQYFGPGTRLTVL.

The V call is TRBV19, the J call TRBJ2-5; TRBD2 matches at 11 bases. V shed 5 bases and J 2 bases; nucleotides not matched to a gene: 10. Germline V CDR1 and CDR2: LNHDA, SQIVND (reference sequence). The CDR3 is 17 amino acids. In nucleotides, the CDR3 is TGTGCCAGTAGTCCTACTAGCGGGGGCCCCTTACAAGAGACCCAGTACTTC. Translation: CASSPTSGGPLQETQYF.